This is a list of T cell receptor beta chains from one sample in a study of regulatory T cells in long-lasting Graves disease. TCRdb recomputed calls from the multiplex PCR reads with MiXCR, one row per CDR3 protein. The sample lists approximately 540,000 distinct CDR3 sequences, 12% occurring once. A further study also used this sample, focusing on T cells in Graves' hyperthyroidism and ophthalmopathy.

This specimen was peripheral blood mononuclear cells (PBMCs), taken at new diagnosis, from a patient treated with antithyroid drugs. The receptors derive from a woman aged 25 to 39 with Graves disease. Both conserved end residues are part of each CDR3. The order of the fields is V gene, CDR3 length, clone size, D gene, J gene, CDR3 protein, CDR3 DNA. D genes are given only for firm matches. The size field is filled for only some rows; it gives once, few, many or a size class.

v_gene: TRBV6-1; len: 13; abundance: many; d_gene: -; j_gene: TRBJ1-1; CDR3aa: CASRTNGYTEAFF; CDR3nt: TGTGCCAGCAGGACGAACGGTTACACTGAAGCTTTCTTT
v_gene: TRBV2; len: 16; abundance: few; d_gene: -; j_gene: TRBJ1-2; CDR3aa: CASSEAGGGVVYGYTF; CDR3nt: TGTGCCAGCAGTGAAGCGGGGGGAGGGGTAGTCTATGGCTACACCTTC
v_gene: TRBV18; len: 13; abundance: many; d_gene: -; j_gene: TRBJ1-4; CDR3aa: CASSPGVAEKLFF; CDR3nt: TGTGCCAGCTCACCAGGGGTGGCTGAAAAACTGTTTTTT
v_gene: TRBV15; len: 18; abundance: -; d_gene: TRBD1; j_gene: TRBJ2-3; CDR3aa: CATSRDSRTGRSSDTQYF; CDR3nt: TGTGCCACCAGCAGAGATTCTCGGACAGGGCGCAGTTCAGATACGCAGTATTTT
v_gene: TRBV7-2; len: 16; abundance: -; d_gene: -; j_gene: TRBJ2-3; CDR3aa: CASSLVPGASTDTQYF; CDR3nt: TGTGCCAGCAGCTTAGTCCCAGGGGCTAGCACAGATACGCAGTATTTT
v_gene: TRBV11-2; len: 18; abundance: many; d_gene: TRBD2; j_gene: TRBJ2-7; CDR3aa: CASSLNLPSSGKVYEQYF; CDR3nt: TGTGCCAGCAGCTTAAACCTCCCGTCTAGCGGGAAAGTCTACGAGCAGTACTTC
v_gene: TRBV28; len: 16; abundance: -; d_gene: -; j_gene: TRBJ1-3; CDR3aa: CATDSRTATFGNTIYF; CDR3nt: TGTGCCACCGACAGTCGGACGGCGACGTTTGGAAACACCATATATTTT
v_gene: TRBV7-3; len: 14; abundance: -; d_gene: TRBD2; j_gene: TRBJ2-1; CDR3aa: CASSLTRERDEQFF; CDR3nt: TGTGCCAGCAGCCTAACGCGGGAGCGGGATGAGCAGTTCTTC
v_gene: TRBV4-1; len: 13; abundance: few; d_gene: -; j_gene: TRBJ1-6; CDR3aa: CASSQDPASPPHF; CDR3nt: TGCGCCAGCAGCCAAGACCCGGCGAGTCCACCCCACTTT
v_gene: TRBV5-8; len: 15; abundance: many; d_gene: TRBD1; j_gene: TRBJ1-5; CDR3aa: CATTNRGQGNQPQHF; CDR3nt: TGTGCCACCACAAACAGGGGGCAGGGCAATCAGCCCCAGCATTTT
v_gene: TRBV12-3/TRBV12-4; len: 12; abundance: many; d_gene: -; j_gene: TRBJ2-3; CDR3aa: CASSGETDTQYF; CDR3nt: TGTGCCAGCAGCGGGGAGACAGATACGCAGTATTTT
v_gene: TRBV29-1; len: 12; abundance: many; d_gene: -; j_gene: TRBJ1-2; CDR3aa: CSVEDSRGGYTF; CDR3nt: TGCAGCGTTGAAGACAGTCGTGGCGGCTACACCTTC
v_gene: TRBV19; len: 14; abundance: -; d_gene: -; j_gene: TRBJ2-3; CDR3aa: CASSIVGSTDTQYF; CDR3nt: TGTGCCAGTAGTATAGTGGGTAGCACAGATACGCAGTATTTT
v_gene: TRBV20-1; len: 14; abundance: many; d_gene: -; j_gene: TRBJ2-3; CDR3aa: CSAKLGAGTDTQYF; CDR3nt: TGCAGTGCTAAACTCGGAGCTGGCACAGATACGCAGTATTTT
v_gene: TRBV6-1; len: 15; abundance: few; d_gene: TRBD1; j_gene: TRBJ1-4; CDR3aa: CASRRGGTGEEKLFF; CDR3nt: TGTGCCAGCAGGAGGGGGGGGACAGGGGAAGAAAAACTGTTTTTT
v_gene: TRBV6-2/TRBV6-3; len: 15; abundance: many; d_gene: -; j_gene: TRBJ1-1; CDR3aa: CASSVGLPALGEAFF; CDR3nt: TGTGCCAGCAGTGTAGGCCTCCCCGCACTGGGTGAAGCTTTCTTT
v_gene: TRBV14; len: 13; abundance: few; d_gene: -; j_gene: TRBJ2-1; CDR3aa: CASSRTRNNEQFF; CDR3nt: TGTGCCAGCAGCCGTACTCGGAATAATGAGCAGTTCTTC
v_gene: TRBV29-1; len: 13; abundance: many; d_gene: -; j_gene: TRBJ2-7; CDR3aa: CSVDRDGSYEQYF; CDR3nt: TGCAGCGTAGATCGGGACGGGTCCTACGAGCAGTACTTC
v_gene: TRBV19; len: 13; abundance: many; d_gene: -; j_gene: TRBJ1-2; CDR3aa: CASSISTRYGYTF; CDR3nt: TGTGCCAGTAGTATTTCGACTCGCTATGGCTACACCTTC
v_gene: TRBV6-2/TRBV6-3; len: 19; abundance: -; d_gene: TRBD1; j_gene: TRBJ1-3; CDR3aa: CASSSPPPETGGPGNTIYF; CDR3nt: TGTGCCAGCAGTTCCCCCCCCCCCGAGACAGGGGGTCCTGGAAACACCATATATTTT
v_gene: TRBV19; len: 15; abundance: many; d_gene: -; j_gene: TRBJ2-2; CDR3aa: CASTPGSTGAGELFF; CDR3nt: TGTGCCAGTACCCCTGGGAGTACCGGAGCCGGGGAGCTGTTTTTT
v_gene: TRBV25-1; len: 13; abundance: many; d_gene: -; j_gene: TRBJ2-5; CDR3aa: CASSPVGVVTQYF; CDR3nt: TGTGCCAGCAGCCCCGTGGGGGTTGTGACCCAGTACTTC